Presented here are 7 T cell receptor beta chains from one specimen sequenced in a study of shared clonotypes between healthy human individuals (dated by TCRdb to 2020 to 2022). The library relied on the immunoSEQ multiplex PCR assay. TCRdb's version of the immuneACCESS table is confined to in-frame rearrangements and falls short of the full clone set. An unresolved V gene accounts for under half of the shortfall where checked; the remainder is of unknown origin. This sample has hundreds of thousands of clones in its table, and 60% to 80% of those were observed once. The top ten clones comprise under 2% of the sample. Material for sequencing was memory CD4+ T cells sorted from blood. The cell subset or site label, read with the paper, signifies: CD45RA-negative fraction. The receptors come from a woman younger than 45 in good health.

The CDR3 here is CASSDPRQGGDYGYTF. For the CDR3, the DNA is TGTGCCAGCAGTGACCCGAGACAGGGGGGCGACTATGGCTACACCTTC. The gene calls are TRBV6-1 and TRBJ1-2; TRBD1 agrees at 9 bases. This CDR3 spans 16 amino acids. CDR1 MNHNS and CDR2 SASEGT come from the germline V gene. J gave up 3 bases and V 3 bases, and 8 bases lay outside the gene matches.

For the CDR3, the DNA is TGTGCCAGCAGTGAAGAGACTAGCGGGATATACGAGCAGTACTTC. Its protein product is CASSEETSGIYEQYF. This rearrangement joins TRBV2 to TRBJ2-7, with 11 positions matching TRBD2. This CDR3 has 15 residues. V gave up 1 base and J gave up 4 bases; unmatched junction bases: 3. Germline V gene data show CDR1 as SNHLY and CDR2 as FYNNEI.

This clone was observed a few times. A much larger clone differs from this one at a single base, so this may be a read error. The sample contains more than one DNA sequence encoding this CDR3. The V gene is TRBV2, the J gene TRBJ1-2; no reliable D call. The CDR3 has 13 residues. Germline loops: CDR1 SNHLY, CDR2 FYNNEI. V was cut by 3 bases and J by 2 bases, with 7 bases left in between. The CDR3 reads CASSDRGNYGYTF. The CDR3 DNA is TGTGCCAGCAGTGACCGCGGGAACTATGGCTACACCTTC.

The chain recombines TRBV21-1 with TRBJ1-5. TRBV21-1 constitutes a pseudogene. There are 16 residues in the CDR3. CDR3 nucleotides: TGTGCCAGCCCTGCGGGGGACTGGGTTGGCAATCAGCCCCAGCATTTT. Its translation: CASPAGDWVGNQPQHF.

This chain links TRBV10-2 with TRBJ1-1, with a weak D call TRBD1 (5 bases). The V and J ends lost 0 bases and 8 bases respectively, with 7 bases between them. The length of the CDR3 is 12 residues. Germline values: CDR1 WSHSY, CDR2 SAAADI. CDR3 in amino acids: CASSESRTEAFF. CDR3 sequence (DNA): TGCGCCAGCAGTGAGTCTAGGACAGAAGCTTTCTTT.

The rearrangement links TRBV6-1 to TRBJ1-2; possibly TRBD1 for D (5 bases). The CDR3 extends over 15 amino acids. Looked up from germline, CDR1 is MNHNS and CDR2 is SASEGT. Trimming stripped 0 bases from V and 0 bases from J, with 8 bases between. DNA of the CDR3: TGTGCCAGCAGTGAAGCGCCAGGGTCTAACTATGGCTACACCTTC. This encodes CASSEAPGSNYGYTF.

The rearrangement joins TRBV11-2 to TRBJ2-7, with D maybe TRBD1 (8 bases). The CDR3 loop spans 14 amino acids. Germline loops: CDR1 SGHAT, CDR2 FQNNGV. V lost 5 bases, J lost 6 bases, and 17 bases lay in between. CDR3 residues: CASSPQDREGEQYF. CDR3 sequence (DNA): TGTGCCAGCAGCCCCCAGGACAGGGAGGGCGAGCAGTACTTC.